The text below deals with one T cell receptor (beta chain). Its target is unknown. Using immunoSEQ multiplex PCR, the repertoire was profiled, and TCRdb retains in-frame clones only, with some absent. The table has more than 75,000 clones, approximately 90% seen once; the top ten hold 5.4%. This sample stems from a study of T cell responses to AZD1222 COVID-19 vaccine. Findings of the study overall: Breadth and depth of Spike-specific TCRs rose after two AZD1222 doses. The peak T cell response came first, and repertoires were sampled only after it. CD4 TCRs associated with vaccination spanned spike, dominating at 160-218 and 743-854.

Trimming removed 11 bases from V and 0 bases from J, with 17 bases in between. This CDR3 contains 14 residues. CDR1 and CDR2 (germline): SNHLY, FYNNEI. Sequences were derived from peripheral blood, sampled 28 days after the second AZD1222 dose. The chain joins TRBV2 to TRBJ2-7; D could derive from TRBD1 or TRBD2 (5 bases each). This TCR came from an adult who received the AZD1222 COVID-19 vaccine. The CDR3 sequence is CASCRDGNSYEQYF. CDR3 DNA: TGTGCCTCCTGCCGGGACGGTAACTCCTACGAGCAGTACTTC.